This is a list of T cell receptor beta chains from one sample in a study of blood T cell repertoires in COVID-19. Only in-frame clones appear in the TCRdb table, and some are missing; sequencing was by immunoSEQ multiplex PCR. This sample yields 250,000 or so clones, of which approximately 90% are seen a single time; around 0.91% belongs to the top ten. The sample consisted of peripheral blood. Receptor source: a woman aged 40 to 55 who had recovered from COVID-19. Both conserved end residues are part of each CDR3. A D gene is named only where the DNA matches it firmly. The size of a clone is reported for some rows only, either as once, few or many, or as a class for expanded clones.

abundance	v_gene	j_gene	len	d_gene	CDR3aa	CDR3nt
.	TRBV28	TRBJ1-2	11	.	CASTPGYGYTF	TGTGCCAGCACCCCCGGCTATGGCTACACCTTC
.	TRBV10-1	TRBJ1-1	12	.	CASSPLGGEAFF	TGCGCCAGCAGTCCTTTAGGGGGTGAAGCTTTCTTT
.	TRBV11-3	TRBJ2-5	14	.	CASSARGWEETQYF	TGTGCCAGCAGCGCCCGGGGGTGGGAAGAGACCCAGTACTTC
.	TRBV19	TRBJ2-5	15	TRBD2	CASRDSGRAQETQYF	TGTGCCAGTAGGGATAGCGGGAGGGCCCAAGAGACCCAGTACTTC
.	TRBV11-3	TRBJ2-3	18	TRBD2	CASSSPRASGRGTDTQYF	TGTGCCAGCAGCTCCCCCCGGGCTAGCGGGAGGGGCACAGATACGCAGTATTTT
.	TRBV15	TRBJ2-1	17	TRBD1	CATSRRPRGRPYNEQFF	TGTGCCACCAGCAGACGCCCTAGGGGGCGCCCCTACAATGAGCAGTTCTTC
.	TRBV28	TRBJ2-3	15	TRBD2	CASSMAPTSPGTQYF	TGTGCCAGCAGTATGGCCCCGACTAGCCCTGGGACGCAGTATTTT
.	TRBV5-1	TRBJ2-1	19	TRBD2	CASSLVLGLAGGPYNEQFF	TGCGCCAGCAGCTTGGTACTGGGACTAGCGGGAGGGCCATACAATGAGCAGTTCTTC
.	TRBV4-1	TRBJ2-3	14	TRBD1	CASSRDRYTDTQYF	TGCGCCAGCAGCCGGGACAGATACACAGATACGCAGTATTTT
.	TRBV15	TRBJ1-1	16	.	CATSRVSGRGNTEAFF	TGTGCCACCAGCAGAGTGTCCGGCCGGGGGAACACTGAAGCTTTCTTT
.	TRBV28	TRBJ1-4	13	.	CASRVGANEKLFF	TGTGCCAGCAGGGTCGGAGCTAATGAAAAACTGTTTTTT
.	TRBV5-6	TRBJ2-1	14	TRBD2	CASSWGLAANEQFF	TGTGCCAGCAGCTGGGGACTAGCCGCCAATGAGCAGTTCTTC
.	TRBV24-1	TRBJ1-5	17	TRBD1	CANRGGGRVYSNQPQHF	TGTGCCAACCGAGGGGGCGGGCGCGTCTATAGCAATCAGCCCCAGCATTTT
.	TRBV11-3	TRBJ2-5	17	TRBD2	CASSPRTSGRGQETQYF	TGTGCCAGCAGCCCACGGACTAGCGGGAGGGGGCAAGAGACCCAGTACTTC
.	TRBV4-1	TRBJ1-1	14	.	CASSQVQDNTEAFF	TGCGCCAGCAGCCAAGTTCAGGATAACACTGAAGCTTTCTTT
.	TRBV3-1/TRBV3-2	TRBJ2-5	12	.	CASSQPGGTQYF	TGTGCCAGCAGCCAACCTGGCGGGACCCAGTACTTC
.	TRBV19	TRBJ2-2	15	.	CASSYGRTVTGELFF	TGTGCCAGTAGTTACGGGAGAACGGTCACCGGGGAGCTGTTTTTT
.	TRBV7-6	TRBJ2-3	17	TRBD2	CASSLRRPGLAKYTQYF	TGTGCCAGCAGCTTAAGGCGACCGGGACTAGCCAAATATACGCAGTATTTT
.	TRBV28	TRBJ2-1	14	TRBD2	CASRGRERYNEQFF	TGTGCCAGCAGGGGGCGGGAGCGCTACAATGAGCAGTTCTTC
.	TRBV2	TRBJ2-5	17	TRBD2	CASSEGFWGEGRETQYF	TGTGCCAGCAGTGAGGGGTTCTGGGGGGAGGGCCGGGAGACCCAGTACTTC
.	TRBV4-3	TRBJ1-6	17	.	CASSQDPGTQYNSPLHF	TGCGCCAGCAGCCAAGATCCCGGGACACAATATAATTCACCCCTCCACTTT
.	TRBV24-1	TRBJ1-1	15	TRBD1	CATRLAGQENTEAFF	TGTGCCACCCGCTTGGCGGGACAGGAGAACACTGAAGCTTTCTTT
.	TRBV30	TRBJ2-2	15	.	CAWSPPGSYLGELFF	TGTGCCTGGAGCCCCCCGGGATCGTATCTCGGGGAGCTGTTTTTT
.	TRBV7-6	TRBJ2-1	15	TRBD2	CASSPASGAVGEQFF	TGTGCCAGCAGCCCAGCTAGCGGGGCCGTAGGGGAGCAGTTCTTC
.	TRBV5-4	TRBJ2-7	13	.	CASHPRGRYEQYF	TGTGCCAGCCACCCTCGGGGGAGATACGAGCAGTACTTC
once	TRBV28	TRBJ2-5	17	TRBD2	CASGGHRSGRAQETQYF	TGTGCCAGCGGGGGGCACAGGAGCGGGAGGGCCCAAGAGACCCAGTACTTC
.	TRBV6-5	TRBJ2-7	15	.	CASSYGSRWAYEQYF	TGTGCCAGCAGTTATGGGTCTAGGTGGGCCTACGAGCAGTACTTC
few	TRBV5-1	TRBJ2-1	15	.	CASSFQGGSRGEQFF	TGCGCCAGCAGCTTTCAGGGTGGGTCGCGGGGTGAGCAGTTCTTC
few	TRBV6-1	TRBJ1-5	13	.	CASSEWRDQPQHF	TGTGCCAGCAGTGAATGGAGGGACCAGCCCCAGCATTTT
.	TRBV6-5	TRBJ2-3	14	TRBD2	CASGLAGGPDTQYF	TGTGCCAGTGGACTAGCGGGAGGCCCAGATACGCAGTATTTT
once	TRBV12-5	TRBJ1-3	17	.	CASGLVLSGVAGNTIYF	TGTGCTAGTGGTTTGGTATTGTCAGGGGTTGCCGGAAACACCATATATTTT
.	TRBV4-3	TRBJ2-6	16	.	CASSQDGGAGANVLTF	TGCGCCAGCAGCCAAGATGGCGGGGCTGGGGCCAACGTCCTGACTTTC
.	TRBV6-2/TRBV6-3	TRBJ2-3	16	.	CASSYSSPGSTDTQYF	TGTGCCAGCAGTTATAGCAGCCCCGGCAGCACAGATACGCAGTATTTT
once	TRBV20-1	TRBJ2-1	11	TRBD2	CSGGGSHEQFF	TGCAGTGGGGGGGGGAGCCATGAGCAGTTCTTC
.	TRBV9	TRBJ2-3	16	TRBD2	CASSPGGAGGGDTQYF	TGTGCCAGCAGCCCCGGGGGAGCGGGAGGTGGGGATACGCAGTATTTT
.	TRBV11-3	TRBJ2-5	15	TRBD2	CASSLGGGLKETQYF	TGTGCCAGCAGCTTAGGCGGGGGACTAAAGGAGACCCAGTACTTC
.	TRBV18	TRBJ2-3	17	TRBD2	CASSPERLADSTDTQYF	TGTGCCAGCTCACCCGAACGACTAGCGGATAGCACAGATACGCAGTATTTT
few	TRBV11-3	TRBJ2-7	15	.	CASSLDRGPSYEQYF	TGTGCCAGCAGCTTAGATCGAGGCCCCTCCTACGAGCAGTACTTC